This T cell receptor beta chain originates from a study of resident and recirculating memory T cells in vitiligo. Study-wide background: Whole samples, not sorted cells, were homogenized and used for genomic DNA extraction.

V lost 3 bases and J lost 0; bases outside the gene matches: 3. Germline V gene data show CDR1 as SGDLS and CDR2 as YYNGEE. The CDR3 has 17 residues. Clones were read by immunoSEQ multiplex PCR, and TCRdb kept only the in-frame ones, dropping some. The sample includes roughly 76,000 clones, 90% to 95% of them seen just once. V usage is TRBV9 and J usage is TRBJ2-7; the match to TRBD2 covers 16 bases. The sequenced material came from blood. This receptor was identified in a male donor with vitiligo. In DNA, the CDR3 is TGTGCCAGCAGCGAGGGACTAGCGGGGGGGAGCTCCTACGAGCAGTACTTC. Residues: CASSEGLAGGSSYEQYF.